This TCR beta chain was sequenced in a study of blood T cell repertoires in COVID-19. On the study more broadly: The samples span acute and convalescent COVID-19 from the United States, Italy and Spain. PBMCs, B-cell-depleted T cells, or T cells were the source of the cDNA or gDNA that made up the material.

This CDR3 is 15 amino acids long. V lost 4 bases to trimming and J lost 0 bases; unmatched junction nucleotides: 5. Germline V gene data show CDR1 as SGHNT and CDR2 as YYREEE (reference sequence). Repertoires were generated with immunoSEQ multiplex PCR, while TCRdb's copy carries only in-frame clones and drops some. This table has about 44,000 clones, 80% to 95% appearing once. This clone occurred once. The sequenced material came from peripheral blood. The sequence was obtained from a human donor in a cohort sampled during active COVID-19. The chain employs TRBV5-4 and TRBJ1-1, with 8 bases matching TRBD1. The DNA for the CDR3 is TGTGCCAGCAGCAGAAACAGGGGGGTGAACACTGAAGCTTTCTTT. It encodes CASSRNRGVNTEAFF.